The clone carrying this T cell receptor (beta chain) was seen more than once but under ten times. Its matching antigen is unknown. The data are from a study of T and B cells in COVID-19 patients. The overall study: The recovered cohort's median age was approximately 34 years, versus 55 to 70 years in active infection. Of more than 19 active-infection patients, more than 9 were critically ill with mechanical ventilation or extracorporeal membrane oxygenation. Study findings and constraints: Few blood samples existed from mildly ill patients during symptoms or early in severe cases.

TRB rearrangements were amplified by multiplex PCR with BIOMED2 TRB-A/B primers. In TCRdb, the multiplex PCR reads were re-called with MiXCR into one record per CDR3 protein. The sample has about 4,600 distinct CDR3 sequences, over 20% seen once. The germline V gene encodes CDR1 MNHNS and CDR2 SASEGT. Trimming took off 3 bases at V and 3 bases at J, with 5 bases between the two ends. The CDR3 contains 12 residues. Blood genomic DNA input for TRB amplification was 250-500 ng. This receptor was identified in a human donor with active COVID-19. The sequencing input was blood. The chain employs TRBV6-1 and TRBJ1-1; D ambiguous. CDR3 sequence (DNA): TGTGCCAGCAGTGACTCCTACACTGAAGCTTTCTTT. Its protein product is CASSDSYTEAFF.